The 10 T cell receptor beta chains given below trace back to one sample, sequenced in a study of blood T cell repertoires in COVID-19. Measured with immunoSEQ multiplex PCR; TCRdb has only the in-frame clones, and not every one. This sample has 250,000 to 300,000 clones; 85% to 90% occur once, and the top ten carry roughly a sixth. Sequencing was carried out using PBMCs or T cells enriched from blood (not recorded which). The receptor set was obtained from a young man who had recovered from COVID-19.

This rearrangement joins TRBV29-1 to TRBJ2-2, with 9 positions matching TRBD1. Trimming took 7 bases from V and 5 from J; bases not matched to a gene: 2. Looked up from germline, CDR1 is SQVTM and CDR2 is ANQGSEA. The CDR3 loop spans 12 amino acids. The CDR3 is CSGGQGTGELFF. DNA for the CDR3: TGCAGCGGTGGACAGGGGACCGGGGAGCTGTTTTTT.

V gene TRBV7-9 combines with J gene TRBJ2-3; D might be TRBD2 (5 bases). This CDR3 region has 14 residues. Per the germline V gene, CDR1 is SEHNR and CDR2 is FQNEAQ (reference sequence). Trimming shortened V by 5 bases and J by 5 bases, and 14 bases separated the two germline ends. CDR3 DNA: TGTGCCAGCAGCCACGGAGGCTCCGAAGATACGCAGTATTTT. Protein product: CASSHGGSEDTQYF.

The chain employs TRBV7-9 and TRBJ1-2; unclear D gene. The germline V gene encodes CDR1 SEHNR and CDR2 FQNEAQ (reference sequence). Trimming shortened V by 3 bases and J by 4 bases, and 12 bases separated the two germline ends. The CDR3 has 14 amino acids. The CDR3 spells CASSLVGILYGYTF. CDR3 nucleotides: TGTGCCAGCAGCTTGGTCGGGATCCTCTATGGCTACACCTTC. The full variable domain, in which reference TRBV7-9 and TRBJ1-2 provide the parts outside the CDR3, is DTGVSQNPRHKITKRGQNVTFRCDPISEHNRLYWYRQTLGQGPEFLTYFQNEAQLEKSRLLSDRFSAERPKGSFSTLEIQRTEQGDSAMYLCASSLVGILYGYTFGSGTRLTVV.

This rearrangement joins TRBV19 to TRBJ1-5, with TRBD1 matching over 7 bases. Germline CDR1 reads LNHDA; CDR2 reads SQIVND (reference sequence). This CDR3 is built from 17 residues. The trim removed 3 bases at V and 7 bases at J, leaving 15 bases unmatched. CDR3 loop: CASSILGTAQTSQPQHF. The CDR3 nucleotides read TGTGCCAGTAGTATTTTAGGGACAGCTCAAACAAGCCAGCCCCAGCATTTT. The whole variable domain, remainder taken from reference TRBV19 and TRBJ1-5, is DGGITQSPKYLFRKEGQNVTLSCEQNLNHDAMYWYRQDPGQGLRLIYYSQIVNDFQKGDIAEGYSVSREKKESFPLTVTSAQKNPTAFYLCASSILGTAQTSQPQHFGDGTRLSIL.

The gene calls are TRBV28 and TRBJ1-2; tentative D call: TRBD1 (5 bases). CDR1 is MDHEN and CDR2 is SYDVKM in the germline V gene. V was cut by 7 bases and J by 3 bases, with 6 bases left in between. CDR3 length: 11 residues. Here the CDR3 DNA reads TGTGCCAGCAAGACAGACTATGGCTACACCTTC. Residues: CASKTDYGYTF.

This clone appeared a single time. The chain combines TRBV12-3 or TRBV12-4 with TRBJ1-4; no clear D. Trimming pared 7 bases from V and 5 bases from J, leaving 11 bases between. The CDR3 runs to 13 residues. The CDR3, as DNA: TGTGCCAGCAACCGAGGCTCGAATGAAAAACTGTTTTTT. Encoded protein: CASNRGSNEKLFF.

The chain employs TRBV4-1 and TRBJ1-1, with a weak D call TRBD1 (5 bases). Germline CDR1 reads MGHRA; CDR2 reads YSYEKL. V was cut by 4 bases and J by 4 bases, with 19 bases left in between. The CDR3 is made up of 16 amino acids. The CDR3 loop is CASSRLWGRAATEAFF. The CDR3 bases are TGCGCCAGCAGCCGCCTTTGGGGCCGGGCTGCCACTGAAGCTTTCTTT.

The rearrangement uses TRBV19 and TRBJ2-5; D unclear. V shed 3 bases and J shed 3 bases, with 14 bases lying between them. The CDR3 contains 15 residues. The germline V gene has CDR1 LNHDA and CDR2 SQIVND (reference sequence). DNA of the CDR3: TGTGCCAGTAGTATCTCCATTTCGGCGGAAGAGACCCAGTACTTC. This sequence encodes CASSISISAEETQYF.

The gene calls are TRBV29-1 and TRBJ2-7; perhaps TRBD2 as D (5 bases). Germline CDR1 is SQVTM and CDR2 is ANQGSEA. With 6 bases removed from V and 3 bases from J, the gap between germline ends came to 12 bases. The CDR3 is made up of 12 amino acids. DNA of the CDR3: TGCAGCGTCTTAGGGAGCAACTACGAGCAGTACTTC. It specifies CSVLGSNYEQYF.

The V call is TRBV7-9, the J call TRBJ2-1, with no clear D. Germline V gene data show CDR1 as SEHNR and CDR2 as FQNEAQ (reference sequence). The CDR3 is 14 residues long. V was clipped by 9 bases and J by 2 bases, with 14 bases between them. CDR3 sequence (DNA): TGTGCCAGTATTAGCCCCCCGGCCTACAATGAGCAGTTCTTC. Protein product: CASISPPAYNEQFF.